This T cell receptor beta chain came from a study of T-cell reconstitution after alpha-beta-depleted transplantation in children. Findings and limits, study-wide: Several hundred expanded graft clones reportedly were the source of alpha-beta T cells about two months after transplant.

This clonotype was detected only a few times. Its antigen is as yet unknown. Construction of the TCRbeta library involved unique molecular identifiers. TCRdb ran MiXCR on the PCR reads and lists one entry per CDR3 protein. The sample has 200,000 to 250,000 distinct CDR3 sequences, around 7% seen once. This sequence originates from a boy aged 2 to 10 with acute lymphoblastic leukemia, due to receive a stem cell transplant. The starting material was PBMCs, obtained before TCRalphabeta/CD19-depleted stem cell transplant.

The CDR3 sequence: CASSLMGRVSDNEQFF. The CDR3 region has the DNA TGTGCCAGCAGCTTAATGGGGCGGGTTTCCGACAATGAGCAGTTCTTC. This rearrangement joins TRBV7-9 to TRBJ2-1; either TRBD1 or TRBD2 may supply D (5 bases each). V lost 2 bases and J lost 5, with 16 bases in between. The CDR3 loop spans 16 amino acids. Germline V gene lookup returns CDR1 SEHNR and CDR2 FQNEAQ (reference sequence).